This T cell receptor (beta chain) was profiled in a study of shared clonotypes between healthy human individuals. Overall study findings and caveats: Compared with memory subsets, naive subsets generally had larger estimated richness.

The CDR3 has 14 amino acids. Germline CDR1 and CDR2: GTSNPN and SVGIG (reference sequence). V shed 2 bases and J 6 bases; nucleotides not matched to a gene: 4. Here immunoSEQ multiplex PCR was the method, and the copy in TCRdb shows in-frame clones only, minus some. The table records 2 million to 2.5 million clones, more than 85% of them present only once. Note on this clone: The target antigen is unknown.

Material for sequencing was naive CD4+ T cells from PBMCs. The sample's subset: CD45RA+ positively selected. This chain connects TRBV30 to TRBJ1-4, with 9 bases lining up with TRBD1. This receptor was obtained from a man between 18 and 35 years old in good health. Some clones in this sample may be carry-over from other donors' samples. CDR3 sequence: CAWSRRDRDEKLFF. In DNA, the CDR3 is TGTGCCTGGAGTCGGCGGGACAGGGATGAAAAACTGTTTTTT.